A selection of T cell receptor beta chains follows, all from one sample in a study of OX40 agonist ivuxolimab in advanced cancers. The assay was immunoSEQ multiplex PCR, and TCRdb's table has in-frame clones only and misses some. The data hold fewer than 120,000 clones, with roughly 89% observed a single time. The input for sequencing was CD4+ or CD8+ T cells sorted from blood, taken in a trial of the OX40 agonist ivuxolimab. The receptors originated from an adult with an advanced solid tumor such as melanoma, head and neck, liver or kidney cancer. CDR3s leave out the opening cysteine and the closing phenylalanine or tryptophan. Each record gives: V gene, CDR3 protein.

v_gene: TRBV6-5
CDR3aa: ATRLPGAYGYT

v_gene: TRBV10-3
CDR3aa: AISPGQGINQPQH

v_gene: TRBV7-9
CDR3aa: AVSSGGTGASTGELF

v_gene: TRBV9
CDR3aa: ASSVGPNTEAF

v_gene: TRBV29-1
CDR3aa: SVGTGTTDTQY

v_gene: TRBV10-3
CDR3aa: AIRDGGQPHYGYT

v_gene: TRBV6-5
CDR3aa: ASSSTTGGLYNEQF

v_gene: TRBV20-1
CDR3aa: SAMGQLTAF

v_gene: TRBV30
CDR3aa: AWTRDRSDYGYT

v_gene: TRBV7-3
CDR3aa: ASSLTRLAGGNEQF

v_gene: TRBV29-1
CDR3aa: SVVKDRSYGYT

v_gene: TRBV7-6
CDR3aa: ASSPRTSNTGELF

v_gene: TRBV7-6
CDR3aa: ASSLGGLISYNEQF

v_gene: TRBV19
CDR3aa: ASSTLGQGSTEAF

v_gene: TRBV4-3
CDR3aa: ASSQARYSGNTIY

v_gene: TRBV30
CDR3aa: ASSGQGLWYGYT

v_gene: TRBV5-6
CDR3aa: ASSLGDASNYGYT

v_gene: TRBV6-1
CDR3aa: ASSEMGGDTEAF

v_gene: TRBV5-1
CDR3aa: ASSFLRIGYEQY

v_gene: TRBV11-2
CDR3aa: ASSLTDRLEYNEQF

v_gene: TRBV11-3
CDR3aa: ASSSSIGWGTASTDTQY

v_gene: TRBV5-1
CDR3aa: ASSLVAGTADTQY

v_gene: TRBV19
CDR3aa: ASSSHNQPQH

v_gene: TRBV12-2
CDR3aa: ASRLAQGDRGYSNQPQH

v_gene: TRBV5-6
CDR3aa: ASQRGAVEKLF

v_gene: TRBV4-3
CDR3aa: ASSQVAGSTDTQY

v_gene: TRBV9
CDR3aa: ASSVKTGNTGELF